The entry that follows covers one TCR beta chain sequence. The data were taken from a study of blood T cell repertoires in COVID-19. For the study at large: Sites across the United States, Italy and Spain contributed samples from acute and convalescent COVID-19. Nucleic acid was either cDNA or gDNA, and it came from T cells, B-cell-depleted T cells, or PBMCs.

Per the original data handling: From reference gene primer amplification, estimates of nucleated cell counts were derived. The assay was immunoSEQ multiplex PCR, and TCRdb's table has in-frame clones only and misses some. That table is the source of V, J and clone size, and D and trimming were worked out from the DNA. The sample contains roughly 200,000 clones, around nine tenths of which appear only once. Sample: peripheral blood. The sequence was obtained from a man in his sixties who had recovered from COVID-19.

CDR3 bases: TGTGCCAGTACTCCCCACGACAGGGGAAAGGACTATGGCTACACCTTC. Translation gives CASTPHDRGKDYGYTF. The gene calls are TRBV19 and TRBJ1-2; 8 bases agree with TRBD1. From germline, CDR1 is LNHDA and CDR2 SQIVND (reference sequence). The ends lost 7 bases at V and 3 bases at J; junction bases unmatched: 13. This CDR3 spans 16 amino acids. Looking up the rest from reference TRBV19 and TRBJ1-2 gives the full variable domain: DGGITQSPKYLFRKEGQNVTLSCEQNLNHDAMYWYRQDPGQGLRLIYYSQIVNDFQKGDIAEGYSVSREKKESFPLTVTSAQKNPTAFYLCASTPHDRGKDYGYTFGSGTRLTVV.